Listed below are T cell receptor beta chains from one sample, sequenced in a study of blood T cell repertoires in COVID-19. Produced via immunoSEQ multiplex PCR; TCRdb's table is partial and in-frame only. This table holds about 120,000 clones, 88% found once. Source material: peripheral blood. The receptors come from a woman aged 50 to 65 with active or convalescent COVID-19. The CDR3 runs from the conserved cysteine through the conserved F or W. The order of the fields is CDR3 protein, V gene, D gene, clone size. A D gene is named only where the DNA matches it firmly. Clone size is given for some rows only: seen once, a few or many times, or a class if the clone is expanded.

CASSGTEDQPQHF	TRBV2	.	.
CASSQVTRLTANEQFF	TRBV4-1	.	.
CASNRDRGNEKLFF	TRBV6-6	TRBD1	once
CSVASRGRRYEQYF	TRBV29-1	TRBD2	.
CASSLEHPAGGDTGELFF	TRBV7-6	TRBD2	.
CAISELGSYEQYF	TRBV10-3	.	.
CASSQRDRGGETQYF	TRBV4-3	TRBD1	.
CATYTLYQPQHF	TRBV24-1	.	few
CASSQVSYVTDTQYF	TRBV4-2	.	.
CAWSGSGTPKSPLHF	TRBV30	.	.
CASSQGENSPLHF	TRBV9	.	once
CASSLYRQGTEAFF	TRBV28	TRBD1	.
CASSGAGGAPYGYTF	TRBV2	TRBD1	.
CSVQAGANVLTF	TRBV29-1	.	.
CASSPQGDTDTQYF	TRBV7-2	TRBD1	.
CAISWDRTYEQYF	TRBV10-3	TRBD1	.
CAISESSGSSFNNEQFF	TRBV10-3	.	.